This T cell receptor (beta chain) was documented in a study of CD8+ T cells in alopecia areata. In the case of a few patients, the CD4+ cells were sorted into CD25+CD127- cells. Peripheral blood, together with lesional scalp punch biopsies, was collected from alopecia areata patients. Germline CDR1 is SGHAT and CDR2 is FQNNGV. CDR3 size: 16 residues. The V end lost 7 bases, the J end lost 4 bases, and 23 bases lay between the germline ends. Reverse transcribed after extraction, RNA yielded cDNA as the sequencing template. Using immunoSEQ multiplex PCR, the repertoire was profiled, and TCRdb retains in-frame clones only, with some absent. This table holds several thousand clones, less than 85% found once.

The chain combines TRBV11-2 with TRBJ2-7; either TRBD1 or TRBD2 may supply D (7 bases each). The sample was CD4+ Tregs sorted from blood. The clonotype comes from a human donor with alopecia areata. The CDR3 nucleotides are TGTGCCAGCACCAGGGGGGGGCAGACGGCTATTTACGAGCAGTACTTC. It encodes CASTRGGQTAIYEQYF.